Listed here are 13 T cell receptor beta chains from one sample, sequenced in a study of identical twins. TCRdb reanalysed the 5' RACE reads using MiXCR and keeps one entry per CDR3 protein. The sample holds some 900,000 distinct CDR3 sequences, roughly an eighth seen once. Separately, the same data were catalogued under a study of yellow fever vaccine responses in identical twins.

Specimen: PBMCs. The source is a woman between 18 and 29 years old in good health.

This clonotype occurred a few times. This rearrangement joins TRBV12-3 or TRBV12-4 to TRBJ2-1; D not certain. The CDR3 spans 17 residues. The V end lost 3 bases, the J end lost 0 bases, and 15 bases lay between the germline ends. CDR3 bases: TGTGCCAGCAGTTTCTCTTTCCCACCCAGCTCCTACAATGAGCAGTTCTTC. Amino acids: CASSFSFPPSSYNEQFF.

In its sample, this clonotype was seen a few times. This sequence joins TRBV12-3 or TRBV12-4 and TRBJ1-6; the D gene is possibly TRBD1 (5 bases). The CDR3 consists of 15 residues. V shed 5 bases and J shed 10 bases, with 18 bases lying between them. The CDR3 DNA reads TGTGCCAGCAGTCTCCCAAGGGGCGCTGGATCACCCCTCCACTTT. It specifies CASSLPRGAGSPLHF.

The chain employs TRBV6-1 and TRBJ2-1; 9 bases match TRBD2. Germline V gene lookup returns CDR1 MNHNS and CDR2 SASEGT. V lost 4 bases and J lost 7; bases outside the gene matches: 5. The CDR3 spans 14 residues. CDR3 DNA: TGTGCCAGCAGTGTGGCGGGGGGGCTTAATGAGCAGTTCTTC. This encodes CASSVAGGLNEQFF.

The table lists this clonotype with a few counts. The chain joins TRBV6-1 to TRBJ1-1; no clear D gene. CDR1 MNHNS and CDR2 SASEGT come from the germline V gene. CDR3 size: 14 residues. V was cut by 5 bases and J by 13 bases, with 23 bases left in between. CDR3 in amino acids: CASSPTNPRGIYFF. Written as DNA, the CDR3 is TGTGCCAGCAGTCCGACTAACCCCAGAGGCATTTATTTCTTT.

The genes are TRBV2 and TRBJ2-7; D not resolved. CDR1 and CDR2 (germline): SNHLY, FYNNEI. V lost 5 bases and J 0 bases, leaving 8 bases between the germline ends. This CDR3 is 13 amino acids long. The CDR3 DNA reads as TGTGCCAGCAGTAACCAGATCTCCTACGAGCAGTACTTC. Protein: CASSNQISYEQYF.

This clonotype has more than one count but fewer than ten. V usage is TRBV7-9 and J usage is TRBJ2-5, with D tentatively TRBD2 (6 bases). The CDR3 has 15 residues. The germline CDR1 and CDR2 sequences are SEHNR and FQNEAQ (reference sequence). V dropped 11 bases and J dropped 4 bases, with 23 bases sitting between them. The CDR3 nucleotides read TGTGCCGGTTCACGGGGAGGTACAGTAAGAGAGACCCAGTACTTC. Its protein is CAGSRGGTVRETQYF.

This chain connects TRBV5-1 to TRBJ2-1; possibly TRBD2 for D (6 bases). The germline CDR1 and CDR2 sequences are SGHRS and YFSETQ. The CDR3 has 13 amino acids. Trimming left V 2 bases short and J 7 bases short, with 10 bases between. The CDR3 reads CASSFEGRNEQFF. CDR3 sequence (DNA): TGCGCCAGCAGCTTCGAGGGGAGGAATGAGCAGTTCTTC.

This clonotype was counted many times. The chain joins TRBV4-2 to TRBJ2-1; D remains ambiguous. The ends were cut back, 0 bases at V and 6 bases at J, with 24 bases in the middle. Germline V gene data show CDR1 as LGHNA and CDR2 as YNFKEQ. This CDR3 has 19 amino acids. The CDR3 DNA is TGTGCCAGCAGCCAAGATCCCCCGGTACAATCATCATGGGGCAATGAGCAGTTCTTC. It is translated as CASSQDPPVQSSWGNEQFF.

This clonotype was seen repeatedly, ten times or more. The genes are TRBV20-1 and TRBJ2-1; a weak D match, TRBD2 (6 bases). Trimming took off 1 base at V and 0 bases at J, with 10 bases between the two ends. This CDR3 region has 15 residues. Germline loops: CDR1 DFQATT, CDR2 SNEGSKA (reference sequence). CDR3 nucleotides: TGCAGTGCTAGAGGAGGTAGCGGCTCCTACAATGAGCAGTTCTTC. Its protein is CSARGGSGSYNEQFF.

This clonotype was detected a few times. This chain connects TRBV5-1 to TRBJ2-7, with D uncertain. Germline CDR1 SGHRS, CDR2 YFSETQ. Deletions cut 0 bases from V and 3 bases from J, with 10 bases between. The CDR3 consists of 14 residues. CDR3 protein: CASSLDGSLYEQYF. The DNA for the CDR3 is TGCGCCAGCAGCTTGGACGGCAGCCTCTACGAGCAGTACTTC.

V and J are TRBV7-9 and TRBJ1-6; 7 bases map to TRBD1. Germline V gene sequence: CDR1 SEHNR, CDR2 FQNEAQ (reference sequence). This CDR3 comprises 13 residues. The ends lost 3 bases at V and 9 bases at J; junction bases unmatched: 2. The DNA of the CDR3 is TGTGCCAGCAGCTTGAACAGGGGTTCACCCCTCCACTTT. The encoded protein is CASSLNRGSPLHF.

The chain employs TRBV10-3 and TRBJ2-1, with D perhaps TRBD1 (6 bases). This CDR3 comprises 11 residues. V was trimmed by 8 bases and J by 8 bases, leaving 10 bases between them. Germline-derived CDR1 and CDR2 are ENHRY and SYGVKD. For the CDR3, the DNA is TGTGCCATCTCACAGGGACATGAGCAGTTCTTC. Its translation: CAISQGHEQFF.

In its sample, this clonotype was seen a few times. The CDR3 DNA follows: TGTGCCAGCGCCACCGGGACAGGGAACTACGAGCAGTACTTC. It yields the protein CASATGTGNYEQYF. The gene calls are TRBV18 and TRBJ2-7; 9 bases match TRBD1. This CDR3 comprises 14 residues. The junction had 8 bases not matched to a gene; V was cut back by 8 bases and J by 3 bases. Germline values: CDR1 KGHSH, CDR2 LQKENI.